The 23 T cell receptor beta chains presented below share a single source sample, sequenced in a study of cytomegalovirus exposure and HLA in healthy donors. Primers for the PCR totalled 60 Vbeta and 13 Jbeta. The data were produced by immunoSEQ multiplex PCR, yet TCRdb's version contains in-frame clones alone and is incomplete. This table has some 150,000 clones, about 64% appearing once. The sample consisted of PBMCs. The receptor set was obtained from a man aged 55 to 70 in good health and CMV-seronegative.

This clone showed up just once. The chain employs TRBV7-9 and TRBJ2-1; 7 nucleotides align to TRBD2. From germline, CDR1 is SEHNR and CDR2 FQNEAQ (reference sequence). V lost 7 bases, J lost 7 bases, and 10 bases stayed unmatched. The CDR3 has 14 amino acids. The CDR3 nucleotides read TGTGCCAGCATCCCGTGGGCGGGGGATAATGAGCAGTTCTTC. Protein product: CASIPWAGDNEQFF.

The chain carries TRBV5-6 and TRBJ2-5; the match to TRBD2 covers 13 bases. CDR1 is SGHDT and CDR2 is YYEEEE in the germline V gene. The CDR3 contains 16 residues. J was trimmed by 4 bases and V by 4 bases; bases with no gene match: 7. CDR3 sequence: CASSPGLAGIRETQYF. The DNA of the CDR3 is TGTGCCAGCAGCCCGGGACTAGCGGGAATCAGAGAGACCCAGTACTTC.

The CDR3 nucleotides are TGCGCCAGCAGCCGGGGGGGGGCTTATGGCTACACCTTC. The encoded protein is CASSRGGAYGYTF. The chain employs TRBV5-1 and TRBJ1-2; possible D gene TRBD1, 6 bases. Germline CDR1 SGHRS, CDR2 YFSETQ. The ends were cut back, 4 bases at V and 5 bases at J, with 12 bases in the middle. The CDR3 runs 13 residues.

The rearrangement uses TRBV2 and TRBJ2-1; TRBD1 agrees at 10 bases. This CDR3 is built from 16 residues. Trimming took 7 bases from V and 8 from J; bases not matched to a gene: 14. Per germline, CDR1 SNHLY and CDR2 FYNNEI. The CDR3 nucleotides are TGTGCCAGCAAGATTGGGACAGGGGAGGAAAATTATGAGCAGTTCTTC. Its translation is CASKIGTGEENYEQFF.

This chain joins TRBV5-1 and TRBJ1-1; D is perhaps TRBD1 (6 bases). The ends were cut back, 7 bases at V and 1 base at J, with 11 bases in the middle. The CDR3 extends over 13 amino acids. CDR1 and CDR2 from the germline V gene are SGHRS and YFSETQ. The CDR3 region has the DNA TGCGCCAGCTCGGGACAACCGAACACTGAAGCTTTCTTT. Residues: CASSGQPNTEAFF.

The DNA for the CDR3 is TGTGCCAGCAGCTTAGATCGTGGGAGCAGGGGTCACGGGGAGCTGTTTTTT. Its translation: CASSLDRGSRGHGELFF. The chain is built from TRBV7-2 and TRBJ2-2; D perhaps matches TRBD1 (6 bases). CDR1 and CDR2 (germline): SGHTA, FQGNSA. Trimming stripped 1 base from V and 7 bases from J, with 19 bases between. This CDR3 spans 17 amino acids.

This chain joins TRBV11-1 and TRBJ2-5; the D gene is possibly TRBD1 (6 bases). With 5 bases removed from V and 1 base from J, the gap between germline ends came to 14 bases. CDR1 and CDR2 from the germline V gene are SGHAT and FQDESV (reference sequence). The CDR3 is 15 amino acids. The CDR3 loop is CASSLRQALQETQYF. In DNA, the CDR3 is TGTGCCAGCAGCCTGAGACAGGCCCTCCAAGAGACCCAGTACTTC.

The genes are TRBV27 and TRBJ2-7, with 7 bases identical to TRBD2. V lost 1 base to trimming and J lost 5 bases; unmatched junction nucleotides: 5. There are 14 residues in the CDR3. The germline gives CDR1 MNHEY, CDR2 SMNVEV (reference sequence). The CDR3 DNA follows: TGTGCCAGCAGTTTATTCGCGGGAGTTGACGAGCAGTACTTC. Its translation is CASSLFAGVDEQYF.

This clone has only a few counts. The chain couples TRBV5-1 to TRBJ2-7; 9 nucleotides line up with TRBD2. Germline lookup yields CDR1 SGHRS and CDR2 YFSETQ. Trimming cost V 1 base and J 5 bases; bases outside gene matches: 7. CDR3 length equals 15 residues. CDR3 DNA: TGCGCCAGCAGCTTGTTCGGCGGGAGGGCCGACGAGCAGTACTTC. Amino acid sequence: CASSLFGGRADEQYF.

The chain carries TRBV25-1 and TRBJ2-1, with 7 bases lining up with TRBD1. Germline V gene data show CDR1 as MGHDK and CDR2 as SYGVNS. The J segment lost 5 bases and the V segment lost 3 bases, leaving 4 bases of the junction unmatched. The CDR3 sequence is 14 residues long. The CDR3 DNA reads TGTGCCAGCAGTGACCGGACAGGCAACAATGAGCAGTTCTTC. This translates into CASSDRTGNNEQFF.

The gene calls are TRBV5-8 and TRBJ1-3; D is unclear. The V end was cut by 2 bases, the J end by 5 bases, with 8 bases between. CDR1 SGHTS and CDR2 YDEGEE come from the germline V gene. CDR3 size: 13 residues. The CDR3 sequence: CASSFRGRNTIYF. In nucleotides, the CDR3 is TGTGCCAGCAGCTTCCGGGGTAGAAACACCATATATTTT.

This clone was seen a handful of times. This CDR3 reads CATSRGQGKNIQYF. The CDR3 DNA reads TGTGCCACGTCCAGGGGACAGGGAAAAAACATTCAGTACTTC. This chain links TRBV6-5 with TRBJ2-4; 9 bases line up with TRBD1. The CDR3 is 14 amino acids. J lost 4 bases, V lost 10 bases, and 8 bases had no gene match. CDR1 and CDR2 from the germline V gene are MNHEY and SVGAGI.

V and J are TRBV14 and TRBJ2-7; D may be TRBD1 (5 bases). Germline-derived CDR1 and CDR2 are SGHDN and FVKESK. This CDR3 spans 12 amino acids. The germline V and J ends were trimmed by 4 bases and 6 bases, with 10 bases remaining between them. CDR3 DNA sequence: TGTGCCAGCAGCCGGACAATTCGCGAGCAGTACTTC. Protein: CASSRTIREQYF.

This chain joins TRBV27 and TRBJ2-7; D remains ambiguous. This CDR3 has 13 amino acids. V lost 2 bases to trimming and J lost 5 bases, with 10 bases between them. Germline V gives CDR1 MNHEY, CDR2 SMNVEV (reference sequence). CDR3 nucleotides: TGTGCCAGCAGTTTAGCGTTTTCCAACGAGCAGTACTTC. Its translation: CASSLAFSNEQYF.

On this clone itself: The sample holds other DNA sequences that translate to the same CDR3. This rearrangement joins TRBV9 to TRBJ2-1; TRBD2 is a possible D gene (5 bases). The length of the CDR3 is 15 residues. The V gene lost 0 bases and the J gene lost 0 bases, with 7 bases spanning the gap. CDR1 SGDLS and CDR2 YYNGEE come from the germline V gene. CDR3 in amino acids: CASSVVGSSYNEQFF. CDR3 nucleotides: TGTGCCAGCAGCGTAGTAGGGAGCTCCTACAATGAGCAGTTCTTC.

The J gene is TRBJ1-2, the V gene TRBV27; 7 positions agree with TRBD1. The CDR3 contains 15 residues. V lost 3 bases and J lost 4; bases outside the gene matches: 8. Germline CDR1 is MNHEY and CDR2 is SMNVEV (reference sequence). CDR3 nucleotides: TGTGCCAGCAGTTTTCTAGGGGGCATCGGCTATGGCTACACCTTC. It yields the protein CASSFLGGIGYGYTF.

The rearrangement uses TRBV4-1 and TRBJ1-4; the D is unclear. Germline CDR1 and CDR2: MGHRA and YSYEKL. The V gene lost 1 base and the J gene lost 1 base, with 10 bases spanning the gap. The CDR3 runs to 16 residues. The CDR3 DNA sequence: TGCGCCAGCAGCCAAGTACGAACAGTAACTAATGAAAAACTGTTTTTT. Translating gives CASSQVRTVTNEKLFF.

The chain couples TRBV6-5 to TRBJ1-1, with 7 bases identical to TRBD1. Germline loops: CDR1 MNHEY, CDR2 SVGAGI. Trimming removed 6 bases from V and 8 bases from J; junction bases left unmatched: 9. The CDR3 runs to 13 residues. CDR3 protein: CASSLGRGAEAFF. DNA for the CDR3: TGTGCCAGCAGCTTAGGCAGGGGGGCGGAAGCTTTCTTT.

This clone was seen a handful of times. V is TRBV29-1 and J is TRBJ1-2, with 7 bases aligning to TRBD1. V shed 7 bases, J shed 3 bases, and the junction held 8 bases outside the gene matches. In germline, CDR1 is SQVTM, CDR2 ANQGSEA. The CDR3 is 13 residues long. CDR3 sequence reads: CSAMTGFDYGYTF. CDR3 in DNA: TGCAGCGCCATGACAGGGTTCGACTATGGCTACACCTTC. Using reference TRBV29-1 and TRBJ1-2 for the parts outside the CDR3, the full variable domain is SAVISQKPSRDICQRGTSLTIQCQVDSQVTMMFWYRQQPGQSLTLIATANQGSEATYESGFVIDKFPISRPNLTFSTLTVSNMSPEDSSIYLCSAMTGFDYGYTFGSGTRLTVV.

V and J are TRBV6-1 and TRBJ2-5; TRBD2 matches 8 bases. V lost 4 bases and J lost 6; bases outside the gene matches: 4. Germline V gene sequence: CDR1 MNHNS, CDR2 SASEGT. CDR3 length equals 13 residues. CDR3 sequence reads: CASSGAGGKTQYF. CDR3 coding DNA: TGTGCCAGCAGTGGCGCGGGGGGTAAGACCCAGTACTTC.

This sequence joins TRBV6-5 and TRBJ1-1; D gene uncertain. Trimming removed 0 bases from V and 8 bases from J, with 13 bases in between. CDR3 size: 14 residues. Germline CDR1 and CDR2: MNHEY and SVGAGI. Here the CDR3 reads CASSYSGLWQEAFF. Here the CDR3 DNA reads TGTGCCAGCAGTTACTCTGGTCTTTGGCAGGAAGCTTTCTTT.

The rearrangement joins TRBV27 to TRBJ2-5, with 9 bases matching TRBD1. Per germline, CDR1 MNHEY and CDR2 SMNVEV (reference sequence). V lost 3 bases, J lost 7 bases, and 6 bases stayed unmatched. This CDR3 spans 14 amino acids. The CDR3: CASSFLTGGTTQYF. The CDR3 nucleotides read TGTGCCAGCAGTTTCCTGACAGGGGGGACGACCCAGTACTTC.

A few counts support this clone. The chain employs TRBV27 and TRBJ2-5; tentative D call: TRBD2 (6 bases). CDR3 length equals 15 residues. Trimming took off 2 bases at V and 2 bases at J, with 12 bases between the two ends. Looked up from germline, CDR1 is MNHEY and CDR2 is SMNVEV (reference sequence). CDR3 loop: CASSLRGTQQETQYF. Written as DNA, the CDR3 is TGTGCCAGCAGTTTACGCGGGACCCAACAAGAGACCCAGTACTTC.